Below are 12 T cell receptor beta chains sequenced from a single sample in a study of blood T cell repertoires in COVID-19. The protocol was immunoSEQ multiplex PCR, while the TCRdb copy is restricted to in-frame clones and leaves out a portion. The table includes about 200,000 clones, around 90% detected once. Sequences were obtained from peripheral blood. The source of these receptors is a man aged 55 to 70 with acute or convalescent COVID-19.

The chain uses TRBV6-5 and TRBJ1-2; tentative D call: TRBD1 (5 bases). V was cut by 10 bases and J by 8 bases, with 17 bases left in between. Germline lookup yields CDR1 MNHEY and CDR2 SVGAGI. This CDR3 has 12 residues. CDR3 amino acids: CAIFGGGGGYTF. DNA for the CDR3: TGTGCCATTTTTGGGGGGGGAGGAGGCTACACCTTC.

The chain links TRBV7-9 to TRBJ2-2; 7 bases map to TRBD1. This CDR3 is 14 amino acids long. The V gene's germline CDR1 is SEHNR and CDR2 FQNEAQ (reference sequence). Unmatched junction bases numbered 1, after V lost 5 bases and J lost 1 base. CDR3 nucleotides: TGTGCCAGCAGCCGACAGGGGAACACCGGGGAGCTGTTTTTT. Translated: CASSRQGNTGELFF.

CDR3 sequence (DNA): TGCAGCGTTGTGCAGGGGTCAGGTGGAAAACTGTTTTTT. Translated: CSVVQGSGGKLFF. The J gene is TRBJ1-4, the V gene TRBV29-1; a possible D gene is TRBD1 (6 bases). The CDR3 sequence is 13 residues long. Trimming shortened V by 4 bases and J by 10 bases, and 16 bases separated the two germline ends. Germline assignment: CDR1 SQVTM and CDR2 ANQGSEA.

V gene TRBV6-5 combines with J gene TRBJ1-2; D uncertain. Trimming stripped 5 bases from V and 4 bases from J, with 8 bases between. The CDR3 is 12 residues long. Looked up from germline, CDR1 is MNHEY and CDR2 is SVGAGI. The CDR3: CASSPLPYGYTF. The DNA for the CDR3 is TGTGCCAGCAGTCCCCTCCCCTATGGCTACACCTTC.

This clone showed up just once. CDR3 amino acids: CASTEGGVAEAFF. CDR3 in DNA: TGTGCCAGCACCGAGGGCGGCGTGGCTGAAGCTTTCTTT. The chain carries TRBV6-5 and TRBJ1-1; no definite D call. Trimming took 7 bases from V and 6 from J, leaving 15 bases between them. Germline V gene lookup returns CDR1 MNHEY and CDR2 SVGAGI. The CDR3 covers 13 residues.

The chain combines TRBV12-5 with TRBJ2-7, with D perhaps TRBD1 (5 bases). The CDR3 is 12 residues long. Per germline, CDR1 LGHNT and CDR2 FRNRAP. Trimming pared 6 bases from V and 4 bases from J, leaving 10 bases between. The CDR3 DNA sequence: TGTGCTAGTGGCTCAGGGCCGTACGAGCAGTACTTC. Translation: CASGSGPYEQYF.

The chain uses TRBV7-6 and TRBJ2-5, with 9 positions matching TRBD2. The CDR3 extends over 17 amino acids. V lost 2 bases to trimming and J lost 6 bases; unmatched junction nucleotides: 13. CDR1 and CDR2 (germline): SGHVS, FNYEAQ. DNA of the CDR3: TGTGCCAGCAGCTTATCGCCCGGGACTAGCCTGCGGCAGACCCAGTACTTC. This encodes CASSLSPGTSLRQTQYF.

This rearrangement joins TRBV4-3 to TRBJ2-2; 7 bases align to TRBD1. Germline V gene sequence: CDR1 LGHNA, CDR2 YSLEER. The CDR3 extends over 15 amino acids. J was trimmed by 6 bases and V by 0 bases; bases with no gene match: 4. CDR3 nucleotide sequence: TGCGCCAGCAGCCAAGATCAGGGGGTACCCGGGGAGCTGTTTTTT. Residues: CASSQDQGVPGELFF.

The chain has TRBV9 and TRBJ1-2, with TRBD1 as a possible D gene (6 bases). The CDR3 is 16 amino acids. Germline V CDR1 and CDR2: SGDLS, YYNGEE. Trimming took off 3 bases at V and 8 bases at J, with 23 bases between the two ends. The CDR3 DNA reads TGTGCCAGCAGCGCCTCAGGTGTGGGGGCCCGGGGCGGCTACACCTTC. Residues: CASSASGVGARGGYTF.

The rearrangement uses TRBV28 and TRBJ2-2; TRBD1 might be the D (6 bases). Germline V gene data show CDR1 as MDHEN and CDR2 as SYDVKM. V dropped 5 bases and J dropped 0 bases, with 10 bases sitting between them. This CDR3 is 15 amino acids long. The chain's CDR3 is CASSRTVANTGELFF. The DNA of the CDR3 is TGTGCCAGCAGTCGGACAGTCGCGAACACCGGGGAGCTGTTTTTT.

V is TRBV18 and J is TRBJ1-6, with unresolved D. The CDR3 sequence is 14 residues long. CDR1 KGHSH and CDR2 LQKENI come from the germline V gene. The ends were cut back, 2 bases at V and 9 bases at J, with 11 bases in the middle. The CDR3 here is CASSPAGLGSPLHF. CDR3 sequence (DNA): TGTGCCAGCTCACCAGCGGGGTTGGGTTCACCCCTCCACTTT.

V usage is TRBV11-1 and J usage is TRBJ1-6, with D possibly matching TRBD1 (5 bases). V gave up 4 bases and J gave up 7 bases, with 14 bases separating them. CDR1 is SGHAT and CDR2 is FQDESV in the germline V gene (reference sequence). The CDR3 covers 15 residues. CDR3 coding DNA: TGTGCCAGCAGCTCCTCGACAGCAAAGAATTCACCCCTCCACTTT. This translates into CASSSSTAKNSPLHF. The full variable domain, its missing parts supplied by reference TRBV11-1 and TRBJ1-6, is EAEVAQSPRYKITEKSQAVAFWCDPISGHATLYWYRQILGQGPELLVQFQDESVVDDSQLPKDRFSAERLKGVDSTLKIQPAELGDSAMYLCASSSSTAKNSPLHFGNGTRLTVT.